The clone carrying this T cell receptor (beta chain) was observed a handful of times. Its specificity is unknown. Sequencing used immunoSEQ multiplex PCR; TCRdb keeps in-frame clones, though not all of them. In the table there are about 350,000 clones, 80% to 90% of which are singletons. Germline V gene lookup returns CDR1 WNHNN and CDR2 SYGVQD (reference sequence). CDR3 length equals 14 residues. Trimming cost V 10 bases and J 1 base, with 13 bases left between them. Treatment noted: roughly 19 received Ad26.COV2.S at low or high dose, single or two shots; roughly five received placebo; per-sample allocation not given. Following the first vaccine or placebo injection, samples were taken on day 63. An adult aged 18-55 years in Boston served as the donor. This specimen belongs to a study of Ad26.COV2.S vaccination and SARS-CoV-2 variants. Study-wide results and limits: There was a possibility that the TCR breadth and depth analyses underestimated total T cell responses. Reports say spike-specific CD8+ and CD4+ T cell responses covered substantial breadth after vaccination.

The rearrangement joins TRBV10-1 to TRBJ2-2; D is uncertain. The sample consisted of peripheral blood, taken in a trial of Ad26.COV2.S vaccine versus placebo. The TCR sequence derives from a person aged 18-60 years who received the Ad26.COV2.S COVID-19 vaccine or a placebo. The CDR3 DNA reads TGCGCCACCTCCTACCGGAGGAACACCGGGGAGCTGTTTTTT. Translating gives CATSYRRNTGELFF.